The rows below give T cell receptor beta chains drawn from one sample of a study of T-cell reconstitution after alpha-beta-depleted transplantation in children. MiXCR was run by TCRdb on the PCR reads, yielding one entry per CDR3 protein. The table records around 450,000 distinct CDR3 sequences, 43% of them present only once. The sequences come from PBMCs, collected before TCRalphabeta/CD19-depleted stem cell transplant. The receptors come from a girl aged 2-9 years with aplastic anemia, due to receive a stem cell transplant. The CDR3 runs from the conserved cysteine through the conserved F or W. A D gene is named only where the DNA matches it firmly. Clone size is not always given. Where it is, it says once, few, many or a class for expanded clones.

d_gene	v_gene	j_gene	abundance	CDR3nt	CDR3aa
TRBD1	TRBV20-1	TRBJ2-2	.	TGCAGTGCTAGAGTCCCAGGGGGCACCGGGGAGCTGTTTTTT	CSARVPGGTGELFF
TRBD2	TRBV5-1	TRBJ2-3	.	TGCGCCAGCAGCTCGGGACTAGCGGGGGCCTATCGTAATACGCAGTATTTT	CASSSGLAGAYRNTQYF
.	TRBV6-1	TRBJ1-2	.	TGTGCCAGCAGAGCGGGGCTCGGCTATGGCTACACCTTC	CASRAGLGYGYTF
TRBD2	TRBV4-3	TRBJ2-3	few	TGCGCCAGCAGCCATCAGACCACTAGCGATCCCACAGATACGCAGTATTTT	CASSHQTTSDPTDTQYF
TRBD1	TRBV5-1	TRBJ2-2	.	TGCGCCAGCAGCTTGGGACAGGGTAACGTCGGGGAGCTGTTTTTT	CASSLGQGNVGELFF
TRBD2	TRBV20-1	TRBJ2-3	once	TGCAGTGCCAGACCATGGACTAGCGGGAATCCAGATACGCAGTATTTT	CSARPWTSGNPDTQYF
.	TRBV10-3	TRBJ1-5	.	TGTGCCATCAGTGAGTCGACCGGGGGGCCCCAGCATTTT	CAISESTGGPQHF
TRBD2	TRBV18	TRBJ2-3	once	TGTGCCAGCTCACCTTTCCTAGCGGGGGGAGAGGATACGCAGTATTTT	CASSPFLAGGEDTQYF
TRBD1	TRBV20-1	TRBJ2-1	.	TGCAGTGCTTCAGACGGGACAGGGGGATCGAATGAGCAGTTCTTC	CSASDGTGGSNEQFF
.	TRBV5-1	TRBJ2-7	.	TGCGCCAGCAGCTTGTACAGGGAGGCCTACGAGCAGTACTTC	CASSLYREAYEQYF
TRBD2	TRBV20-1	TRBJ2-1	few	TGCAGTGCTACCACCCCTGATCCTAGCGGGAGTTACAATGAGCAGTTCTTC	CSATTPDPSGSYNEQFF
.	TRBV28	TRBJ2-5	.	TGTGCCAGCAGGGTCTCACAGCCTTACCAAGAGACCCAGTACTTC	CASRVSQPYQETQYF
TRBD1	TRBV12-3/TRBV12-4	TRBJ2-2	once	TGTGCCAGCACCTCGGACAGGAGAAACACCGGGGAGCTGTTTTTT	CASTSDRRNTGELFF
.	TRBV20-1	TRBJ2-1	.	TGCAGTGCTAACCCACCTAGGGGGCAGTTCTTC	CSANPPRGQFF
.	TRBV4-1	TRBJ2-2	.	TGCGCCAGCAGCCAAAAGGGACTCACCGGGGAGCTGTTTTTT	CASSQKGLTGELFF
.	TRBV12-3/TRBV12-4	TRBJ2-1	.	TGTGCCAGCAGCCAATCAGCGGACTCCTACAATGAGCAGTTCTTC	CASSQSADSYNEQFF
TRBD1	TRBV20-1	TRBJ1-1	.	TGCAGTGCTAGAGATCCTACAGGGGGGCAGATTGAAGCTTTCTTT	CSARDPTGGQIEAFF
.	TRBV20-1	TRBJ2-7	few	TGCAGTGCTAGCGGTGGGCCAGAAAAGTACGAGCAGTACTTC	CSASGGPEKYEQYF
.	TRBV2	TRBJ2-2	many	TGTGCCAGCAGTGGGTCTAGCGTCCCCCGGTTCACCGGGGAGCTGTTTTTT	CASSGSSVPRFTGELFF
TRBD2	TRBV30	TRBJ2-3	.	TGTGCCTGGGGGCGGAAGGGCGGGAGAACGGATACGCAGTATTTT	CAWGRKGGRTDTQYF
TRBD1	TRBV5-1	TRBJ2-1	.	TGCGCCAGCAGCTGGGGTCTCATCAGGACAGGGGGATTAGATGAGCAGTTCTTC	CASSWGLIRTGGLDEQFF
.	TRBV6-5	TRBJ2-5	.	TGTGCCAGCAGTTACTCCCCGCGGGGTGGAGGCTTAAAGACCCAGTACTTC	CASSYSPRGGGLKTQYF
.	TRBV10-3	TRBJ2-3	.	TGTGCCATCAGTGCCGGTCTTATCGGGGGAGATACGCAGTATTTT	CAISAGLIGGDTQYF
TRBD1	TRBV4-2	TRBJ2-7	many	TGTGCCAGCAGCCAAGGCGACAGGGGTGGAGAGCAGTACTTC	CASSQGDRGGEQYF
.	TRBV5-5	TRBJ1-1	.	TGTGCCAGCAGCTTAACAAGCCTGAACACTGAAGCTTTCTTT	CASSLTSLNTEAFF
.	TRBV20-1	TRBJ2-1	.	TGCAGTGCTAGAGATAAAAAATCCGAACTAGTTCTCTACTACAATGAGCAGTTCTTC	CSARDKKSELVLYYNEQFF
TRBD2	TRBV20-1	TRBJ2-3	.	TGCAGTGCTAGAGATCCTCCCTCTAGCGGGGACCCCTTCACAGATACGCAGTATTTT	CSARDPPSSGDPFTDTQYF
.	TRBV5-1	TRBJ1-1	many	TGCGCCAGCAGCTTTGACCAGGGGAGCGGAGCTTTCTTT	CASSFDQGSGAFF
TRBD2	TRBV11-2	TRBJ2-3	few	TGTGCCAGCAGCCGCCTAGGACTAGCGGGAGCGGTTGTAGATACGCAGTATTTT	CASSRLGLAGAVVDTQYF
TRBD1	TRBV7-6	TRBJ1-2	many	TGTGCCAGCAGCTCGGGACAGGATGGCTACACCTTC	CASSSGQDGYTF
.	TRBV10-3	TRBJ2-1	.	TGTGCCATCAGTGAGTCGAAAGGACAGCACAATGAGCAGTTCTTC	CAISESKGQHNEQFF
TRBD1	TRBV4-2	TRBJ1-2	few	TGTGCCAGCAGCCAAGATTACCGGGACAGGAACTATGGCTACACCTTC	CASSQDYRDRNYGYTF
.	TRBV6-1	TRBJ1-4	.	TGTGCCAGCAGTCCGTCGAGGGGAGGGGAAAAACTGTTTTTT	CASSPSRGGEKLFF